This passage covers 30 T cell receptor beta chains from one sample sequenced in a study of shared T cell receptors in the human thymus (dated by TCRdb to 2020 to 2022). Libraries came from the immunoSEQ multiplex PCR assay. The table was pulled from immuneACCESS by TCRdb, which kept in-frame rearrangements only. Such tables lose some clones; where checked, under half of the loss comes from unresolved V genes, and the rest has no known cause. Counted in this sample were about 400,000 clones; approximately 95% of them appeared once. The top ten clones comprise around 0.018% of the sample. Sequenced sample: thymocytes. These receptor sequences come from a human donor.

The J gene is TRBJ2-2, the V gene TRBV5-6; perhaps TRBD1 as D (6 bases). V was clipped by 4 bases and J by 1 base, with 11 bases between them. This CDR3 is 15 amino acids long. Germline V gives CDR1 SGHDT, CDR2 YYEEEE. CDR3 loop: CASSRQVKNTGELFF. The CDR3 DNA is TGTGCCAGCAGCCGACAGGTGAAGAACACCGGGGAGCTGTTTTTT.

This chain links TRBV11-1 with TRBJ1-2, with TRBD1 matching over 9 bases. Per germline, CDR1 SGHAT and CDR2 FQDESV (reference sequence). V lost 5 bases and J lost 3; bases outside the gene matches: 13. This CDR3 comprises 17 residues. The CDR3 DNA reads TGTGCCAGCAGCCACTTTAAAACAGGGGGCGCGGACTATGGCTACACCTTC. It yields the protein CASSHFKTGGADYGYTF.

DNA of the CDR3: TGTGCCAGCAGCTGGAGGACAGGGATGAACAATGAGCAGTTCTTC. It codes for CASSWRTGMNNEQFF. V gene TRBV5-4 combines with J gene TRBJ2-1; 8 bases are a match to TRBD1. The germline V gene has CDR1 SGHNT and CDR2 YYREEE (reference sequence). The V and J ends lost 3 bases and 5 bases, in that order; junction bases with no gene match: 7. The CDR3 consists of 15 residues.

This chain joins TRBV28 and TRBJ2-1; D may be TRBD2 (5 bases). Trimming cost V 2 bases and J 4 bases, with 12 bases left between them. The CDR3 totals 15 residues. The germline V gene has CDR1 MDHEN and CDR2 SYDVKM. CDR3 region: CASSLVTPGYNEQFF. For the CDR3, the DNA is TGTGCCAGCAGTTTAGTGACCCCGGGGTACAATGAGCAGTTCTTC.

This clone was observed once. The chain is built from TRBV5-1 and TRBJ2-5, with 8 bases identical to TRBD2. Germline CDR1 reads SGHRS; CDR2 reads YFSETQ. Trimming removed 2 bases from V and 5 bases from J; junction bases left unmatched: 14. The CDR3 covers 17 residues. The CDR3 nucleotides are TGCGCCAGCAGCTTAGCTAACCAGCGGGAGTCGGTGGAGACCCAGTACTTC. Amino acid sequence: CASSLANQRESVETQYF.

V and J are TRBV4-1 and TRBJ2-5; 11 bases are shared with TRBD2. This CDR3 comprises 13 residues. V was pared by 7 bases and J by 3 bases, with 1 base of the junction left unmatched. CDR1 and CDR2 from the germline V gene are MGHRA and YSYEKL. The CDR3 reads CASKLAGEETQYF. DNA for the CDR3: TGCGCCAGCAAACTAGCGGGAGAAGAGACCCAGTACTTC.

The CDR3 here is CASSRGGSYEQYF. The CDR3, as DNA: TGCGCCAGCAGTCGCGGCGGTTCCTACGAGCAGTACTTC. The chain couples TRBV10-1 to TRBJ2-7; unclear D gene. The CDR3 consists of 13 residues. In germline, CDR1 is WNHNN, CDR2 SYGVQD (reference sequence). The V and J ends lost 5 bases and 1 base respectively, with 9 bases between them.

The chain combines TRBV11-3 with TRBJ2-1; tentatively, D is TRBD1 or TRBD2 (5 bases each). This CDR3 is built from 12 residues. The ends were cut back, 0 bases at V and 14 bases at J, with 11 bases in the middle. Germline V gene sequence: CDR1 SGHNT, CDR2 YENEEA. CDR3 sequence: CASSLDRRGEFF. The DNA of the CDR3 is TGTGCCAGCAGCTTAGATCGGCGAGGGGAGTTCTTC.

The CDR3 coding sequence is TGTGCCAGCAGCCAAGATCCGTGGACAGGGCTTAGCAATCAGCCCCAGCATTTT. As protein: CASSQDPWTGLSNQPQHF. The chain employs TRBV4-2 and TRBJ1-5; 8 bases line up with TRBD1. CDR1 and CDR2 (germline): LGHNA, YNFKEQ. The CDR3 is 18 amino acids. Trimming took 0 bases from V and 0 from J; bases not matched to a gene: 7.

This clone was recorded once. The chain links TRBV15 to TRBJ1-5; no reliable D call. This CDR3 is 13 amino acids long. Germline V CDR1 and CDR2: LNHNV, YYDKDF (reference sequence). V was cut by 0 bases and J by 2 bases, with 2 bases left in between. For the CDR3, the DNA is TGTGCCACCAGCAGAGATCGCAATCAGCCCCAGCATTTT. Translated, it gives CATSRDRNQPQHF.

The chain couples TRBV5-5 to TRBJ1-3, with D tentatively TRBD1 (5 bases). Looked up from germline, CDR1 is SGHKS and CDR2 is YYEKEE (reference sequence). The CDR3 totals 15 residues. Trimming took 4 bases from V and 0 from J, leaving 11 bases between them. CDR3 sequence (DNA): TGTGCCAGCAGCCCGGGACGGATCTCTGGAAACACCATATATTTT. Its translation: CASSPGRISGNTIYF.

The chain couples TRBV19 to TRBJ2-5, with D perhaps being TRBD1 or TRBD2 (5 bases each). The end of the DNA fits TRBJ2-7 better, so the J call may be wrong. From germline, CDR1 is LNHDA and CDR2 SQIVND (reference sequence). The CDR3 has 14 residues. For the CDR3, the DNA is TGTGCCAGTAGTATAGATCCGGGGCGCTACGAGCAGTACTTC. Translation: CASSIDPGRYEQYF.

The rearrangement links TRBV19 to TRBJ2-7; D perhaps matches TRBD2 (5 bases). The CDR3 covers 16 residues. The V gene's germline CDR1 is LNHDA and CDR2 SQIVND (reference sequence). V was clipped by 3 bases and J by 2 bases, with 17 bases between them. CDR3 in amino acids: CASSIRGARDPYEQYF. CDR3 in DNA: TGTGCCAGTAGTATTCGGGGAGCGAGAGACCCCTACGAGCAGTACTTC.

The CDR3 bases are TGTGCCAGTGGGACAGGGGGCGGCGGGGAGCTGTTTTTT. Encoded protein: CASGTGGGGELFF. V and J are TRBV19 and TRBJ2-2, with 12 bases aligning to TRBD1. The V segment lost 8 bases and the J segment 7 bases; nucleotides outside the gene matches: 2. The CDR3 loop spans 13 amino acids. Germline CDR1 reads LNHDA; CDR2 reads SQIVND (reference sequence).

The CDR3 here is CSVTAGGTDTQYF. The CDR3, as DNA: TGCAGCGTTACTGCGGGTGGCACAGATACGCAGTATTTT. The V call is TRBV29-1, the J call TRBJ2-3; tentatively, D is TRBD2 (5 bases). The CDR3 totals 13 residues. Trimming cost V 5 bases and J 1 base, with 10 bases left between them. Germline CDR1 and CDR2: SQVTM and ANQGSEA.

V is TRBV18 and J is TRBJ2-7; the D is unclear. CDR3 length equals 15 residues. Deletions cut 6 bases from V and 5 bases from J, with 20 bases between. Germline V CDR1 and CDR2: KGHSH, LQKENI. The CDR3 here is CASSTPPSRIDEQYF. In DNA form, the CDR3 reads TGTGCCAGCTCGACACCTCCCTCCAGGATAGACGAGCAGTACTTC.

J is TRBJ2-3 and V is TRBV9, with D perhaps TRBD2 (5 bases). V gave up 4 bases and J gave up 6 bases, with 21 bases separating them. The length of the CDR3 is 16 residues. Looked up from germline, CDR1 is SGDLS and CDR2 is YYNGEE. The CDR3 region has the DNA TGTGCCAGCAGCCCTCAACGCCCTGCCCCGGGGGATACGCAGTATTTT. As protein: CASSPQRPAPGDTQYF.

The genes are TRBV19 and TRBJ1-2; tentatively, D is TRBD1 (6 bases). Trimming pared 5 bases from V and 8 bases from J, leaving 12 bases between. From germline, CDR1 is LNHDA and CDR2 SQIVND (reference sequence). The CDR3 consists of 12 residues. The CDR3 here is CASSSHRDGYTF. CDR3 in DNA: TGTGCCAGTAGTTCACACAGGGACGGCTACACCTTC. Combining the CDR3 with reference TRBV19 and TRBJ1-2 gives the whole variable domain DGGITQSPKYLFRKEGQNVTLSCEQNLNHDAMYWYRQDPGQGLRLIYYSQIVNDFQKGDIAEGYSVSREKKESFPLTVTSAQKNPTAFYLCASSSHRDGYTFGSGTRLTVV.

V is TRBV4-2 and J is TRBJ1-2, with D uncertain. This CDR3 contains 14 residues. V shed 0 bases and J shed 4 bases, with 9 bases lying between them. From germline, CDR1 is LGHNA and CDR2 YNFKEQ. This CDR3 reads CASSQEGWGYGYTF. The CDR3 DNA reads TGTGCCAGCAGCCAAGAAGGGTGGGGCTATGGCTACACCTTC.

The chain employs TRBV18 and TRBJ1-5; TRBD1 matches at 7 bases. Germline CDR1 reads KGHSH; CDR2 reads LQKENI. V shed 3 bases and J 3 bases; nucleotides not matched to a gene: 5. The length of the CDR3 is 15 residues. The DNA of the CDR3 is TGTGCCAGCTCACCTGGGGACAGCTACAATCAGCCCCAGCATTTT. Translation gives CASSPGDSYNQPQHF.

The chain combines TRBV9 with TRBJ2-2; 8 nucleotides match TRBD2. With 4 bases clipped from V and 5 bases from J, the junction kept 7 bases outside the gene matches. This CDR3 contains 15 residues. CDR1 and CDR2 from the germline V gene are SGDLS and YYNGEE. CDR3 DNA sequence: TGTGCCAGCAGCCCCAGCGGGAGACGAACCGGGGAGCTGTTTTTT. As protein: CASSPSGRRTGELFF.

The chain employs TRBV7-9 and TRBJ2-1, with D perhaps TRBD1 (6 bases). V was shortened by 2 bases and J by 2 bases, with 22 bases between the two germline ends. Germline assignment: CDR1 SEHNR and CDR2 FQNEAQ (reference sequence). The CDR3 totals 19 residues. CDR3 loop: CASSLKTGQEWIPYNEQFF. The CDR3, as DNA: TGTGCCAGCAGCTTAAAAACAGGGCAAGAGTGGATACCCTACAATGAGCAGTTCTTC.

The gene calls are TRBV30 and TRBJ1-5; a possible D gene is TRBD1 (5 bases). The CDR3 is made up of 16 amino acids. The V gene's germline CDR1 is GTSNPN and CDR2 SVGIG (reference sequence). Trimming pared 2 bases from V and 0 bases from J, leaving 14 bases between. The CDR3: CAWSYPVGGSNQPQHF. The CDR3 nucleotides are TGTGCCTGGAGTTACCCCGTGGGGGGTAGCAATCAGCCCCAGCATTTT.

This sequence joins TRBV28 and TRBJ1-2, with 10 nucleotides matching TRBD1. The length of the CDR3 is 15 residues. Germline loops: CDR1 MDHEN, CDR2 SYDVKM. The J segment lost 6 bases and the V segment lost 3 bases, leaving 7 bases of the junction unmatched. CDR3 nucleotides: TGTGCCAGCAGTTTCTACCACGGGACAGGGGATGGCTACACCTTC. Translation gives CASSFYHGTGDGYTF.

Turning to this clone: The junction departs from germline at one end; a sequencing error may be responsible. The J gene is TRBJ2-1, the V gene TRBV2; TRBD2 is a possible D gene (6 bases). Germline assignment: CDR1 SNHLY and CDR2 FYNNEI. The CDR3 covers 16 residues. CDR3 sequence reads: CASTHKGLPSHNEQFF. The DNA of the CDR3 is TGTGCCAGCACCCACAAGGGACTCCCCTCCCACAATGAGCAGTTCTTC.

V and J are TRBV11-1 and TRBJ2-1; TRBD2 agrees at 8 bases. The CDR3 has 15 residues. Germline V gene lookup returns CDR1 SGHAT and CDR2 FQDESV (reference sequence). V dropped 4 bases and J dropped 2; count of bases not matched to a gene: 4. CDR3 nucleotides: TGTGCCAGCAGCTCCACCGGGAGGGCCTACAATGAGCAGTTCTTC. This translates into CASSSTGRAYNEQFF.

The gene calls are TRBV5-6 and TRBJ1-4, with D maybe TRBD1 (5 bases). The CDR3 length is 17 residues. Trimming removed 0 bases from V and 0 bases from J, with 12 bases in between. Germline values: CDR1 SGHDT, CDR2 YYEEEE. The CDR3 DNA is TGTGCCAGCAGCTTGGCTCGGGGGGGAACAACTAATGAAAAACTGTTTTTT. Its translation is CASSLARGGTTNEKLFF.

This sequence joins TRBV7-3 and TRBJ2-3; TRBD2 might be the D (6 bases). V was trimmed by 5 bases and J by 1 base, leaving 10 bases between them. Germline CDR1 and CDR2: SGHTA and FQGTGA. The CDR3 is made up of 14 amino acids. CDR3 sequence (DNA): TGTGCCAGCAGCGCGGAGGGAGGCACAGATACGCAGTATTTT. Its translation is CASSAEGGTDTQYF.

The chain combines TRBV30 with TRBJ2-2; D call uncertain. This CDR3 is built from 12 residues. V was pared by 2 bases and J by 7 bases, with 8 bases between. Germline lookup yields CDR1 GTSNPN and CDR2 SVGIG (reference sequence). CDR3 sequence reads: CAWSPGGGELFF. CDR3 in DNA: TGTGCCTGGAGTCCGGGCGGCGGGGAGCTGTTTTTT.

The rearrangement joins TRBV7-7 to TRBJ2-1; D perhaps matches TRBD1 (5 bases). Germline assignment: CDR1 SSHAT and CDR2 FNYEAQ (reference sequence). The CDR3 runs to 15 residues. Trimming pared 0 bases from V and 3 bases from J, leaving 9 bases between. DNA for the CDR3: TGTGCCAGCAGCTTAGCCAGGGTAGACTACAATGAGCAGTTCTTC. It encodes CASSLARVDYNEQFF.